These T cell receptor beta chains were read from a single sample in a study of T cells expressing NK-cell markers. TCRdb reanalyzed the 5' RACE reads and collapses them to one entry per CDR3 protein, without DNA. Its table records around 180,000 distinct CDR3 sequences. Sequences were obtained from blood T cells: a sorted CD56 or NKG2C T cell subset, CD4+ or CD8+ T cells, or bulk PBMC T cells (not recorded which). The receptors originated from a man between 18 and 69 years old in good health. Both conserved end residues are part of each CDR3. Where a row states a size, it is once, few, many or the class of an expanded clone; other rows omit it.

.,TRBJ2-5,TRBV15,CATSRASRRQGQETQYF
.,TRBJ2-7,TRBV12-3/TRBV12-4,CASSTPDRGSYEQYF
medium-sized,TRBJ2-6,TRBV4-2,CASSQDNSGANVLTF
.,TRBJ2-7,TRBV15,CATSREAGLAYEQYF
.,TRBJ2-1,TRBV6-1,CASSLFLSPDRSLENEQFF
.,TRBJ1-2,TRBV12-3/TRBV12-4,CASSLLQGNLYGYTF
.,TRBJ2-5,TRBV9,CASSVAEGLETQYF
.,TRBJ2-1,TRBV20-1,CSASGTSGGAYNEQFF
.,TRBJ1-5,TRBV2,CASGVPGNQPQHF
.,TRBJ1-3,TRBV5-5,CASSVTGASGNTIYF
.,TRBJ2-4,TRBV5-6,CASSLQGKNIQYF
.,TRBJ2-1,TRBV4-1,CASSQAVTSGREQFF
.,TRBJ2-1,TRBV11-2,CASSLGVLAGISNEQFF
.,TRBJ2-7,TRBV4-1,CASSQAYPAYEQYF
.,TRBJ1-1,TRBV18,CASLQGGTEAFF
.,TRBJ2-3,TRBV6-2/TRBV6-3,CASTGVRTSGGTDTQYF
.,TRBJ2-1,TRBV27,CASSLIAGGNEQFF
.,TRBJ2-2,TRBV2,CASSGRNTGELFF
.,TRBJ2-7,TRBV7-7,CASSYGPYAYEQYF
.,TRBJ1-1,TRBV20-1,CSARTGIKSNTEAFF
.,TRBJ2-5,TRBV6-1,CASSGLAGGGGSGETQYF
.,TRBJ2-2,TRBV19,CASSRRGDVELFF
.,TRBJ2-7,TRBV11-2,CASSQWGSSVYEQYF
.,TRBJ1-2,TRBV12-3/TRBV12-4,CASSASTGGGGYTF
.,TRBJ2-1,TRBV19,CASSIDLPVYNEQFF
.,TRBJ2-4,TRBV12-3/TRBV12-4,CASSPSGTKNIQYF
.,TRBJ1-2,TRBV9,CASSRTGGEDGYTF
.,TRBJ1-5,TRBV5-5,CASSLGQGLQPQHF
.,TRBJ1-2,TRBV12-3/TRBV12-4,CASSLVGLANYGYTF
.,TRBJ1-2,TRBV20-1,CSAVGVSYGYTF
.,TRBJ1-1,TRBV5-1,CASSLVLRDRGPIYEAFF
.,TRBJ2-7,TRBV13,CASSLGLGGQKYF
.,TRBJ1-1,TRBV7-9,CASSLDVNTEAFF
.,TRBJ1-5,TRBV12-3/TRBV12-4,CASTTVGQGLQPQHF
.,TRBJ2-7,TRBV4-1,CASSQDIDYYYEQYF
.,TRBJ2-7,TRBV7-9,CASSFNRGEGYEQYF
.,TRBJ2-5,TRBV12-3/TRBV12-4,CASSLALAGPLRDETQYF
.,TRBJ2-7,TRBV10-2,CASSGGSTYEQYF
.,TRBJ2-2,TRBV11-2,CASSSGQDLNTGELFF
.,TRBJ1-5,TRBV7-2,CASSFLNQPQHF
.,TRBJ1-1,TRBV6-1,CASSEDLGPNTEAFF
.,TRBJ1-5,TRBV5-4,CASSLVAEVRPQPQHF
.,TRBJ2-3,TRBV9,CASSGNGRPTDTQYF
.,TRBJ2-1,TRBV7-9,CASSPRTSGNNEQFF
.,TRBJ2-1,TRBV19,CASTGTSGGADNEQFF
.,TRBJ2-3,TRBV5-1,CASSLGWDTDTDTQYF
.,TRBJ1-3,TRBV5-6,CASSIGPGNTIYF
.,TRBJ2-7,TRBV27,CASSLVGGTGGLSYEQYF
.,TRBJ2-7,TRBV5-1,CASSTRTGSGYEQYF
.,TRBJ2-7,TRBV6-1,CASGRQGANEQYF
.,TRBJ1-2,TRBV6-1,CASSGNFGQGTTYGYTF
.,TRBJ2-2,TRBV4-2,CASSHLSGELFF
.,TRBJ2-7,TRBV15,CATSSAGPGRRQYF
.,TRBJ1-2,TRBV20-1,CSAAPVRGSNYGYTF
.,TRBJ2-2,TRBV20-1,CSAKKTTSGGLNTGELFF
.,TRBJ2-5,TRBV5-6,CASNTWWREQETQYF
.,TRBJ1-2,TRBV29-1,CSVEEEYMGYTF
.,TRBJ1-4,TRBV20-1,CSAQPGFNEKLFF
.,TRBJ1-1,TRBV5-6,CASSLPFRGATEAFF
.,TRBJ2-5,TRBV20-1,CSAGLAAYQETQYF